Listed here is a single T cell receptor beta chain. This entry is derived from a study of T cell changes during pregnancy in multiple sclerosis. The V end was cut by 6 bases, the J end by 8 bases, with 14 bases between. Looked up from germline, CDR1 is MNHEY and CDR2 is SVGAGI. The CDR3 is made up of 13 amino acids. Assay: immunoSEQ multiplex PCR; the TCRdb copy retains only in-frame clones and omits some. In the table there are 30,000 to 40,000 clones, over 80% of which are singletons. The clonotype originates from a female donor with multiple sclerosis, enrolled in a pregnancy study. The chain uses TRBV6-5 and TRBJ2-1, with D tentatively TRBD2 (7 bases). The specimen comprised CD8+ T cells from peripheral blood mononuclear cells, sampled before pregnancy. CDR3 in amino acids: CASSPEGGYEQFF. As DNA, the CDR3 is TGTGCCAGCAGCCCCGAGGGGGGGTATGAGCAGTTCTTC.